The following is a T cell receptor beta chain sequence with its context. There is no known antigen for this receptor. One base away there is no much larger clone; base qualities are not given. Library prep was done by the immunoSEQ multiplex PCR assay. For the multiplex PCR, a mixture combining 60 forward primers for TCR Vbeta segments and 13 reverse primers for TCR Jbeta segments was used. Amplification of the CDR3 region of rearranged TCR beta genes was performed with a multiplex PCR assay on genomic DNA. The amplified TCR beta libraries were sequenced on the Illumina HiSeq System as 87-base-pair reads. The paper's data handling went like this. A later analysis tallied tens of millions of unique TCR beta chains across the roughly 610 repertoires, and roughly 11 million of those chains were shared by two or more donors. To remove PCR and sequencing errors, raw reads were error-corrected and collapsed into unique sequences using a nearest-neighbor algorithm that merged closely related sequences. To assign V, D and J gene segments, CDR3 sequences were aligned to IMGT reference sequences. For a sequence to be retained, a match of at least six nucleotides to both a V gene segment and a J gene segment was required. Rearrangements were classified as productive when the CDR3 lacked stop codons and remained in frame with V and J, and all other rearrangements were classified as non-productive. Following IMGT convention, CDR3 was defined as the stretch from the second conserved V-encoded cysteine to the conserved J-encoded phenylalanine. Sequences without an unambiguous match to a single V gene segment were excluded from the earlier analysis of approximately 560 of the donors. In an earlier analysis of several hundred of the donors, V segments were called functional above 56.7% productive rearrangements and were called segregating when the between-donor standard deviation exceeded 5%. A statistical classification framework was developed to diagnose cytomegalovirus status using the catalog of TCR beta chain sequences. V and J gene assignment, in a later analysis, came from comparing TCR nucleotide sequences with IMGT/GENE-DB human TR gene sequences. A later analysis assigned CDR3 sequences and most-parsimonious VDJ recombination scenarios with the TCRdist pipeline. In a later analysis, every TCR beta chain was defined by the combination of its CDR3 amino acid sequence and its V-gene family, and reads without a unique V-gene family were dropped. To address suspected cross-contamination and a sequencing artifact, a later analysis removed approximately 590 highly shared, low-generation-probability nucleotide sequences. In a later analysis, a clonal expansion index was calculated for each public chain from normalized within-repertoire ranks of inferred template counts. In a later analysis, generation probabilities were computed with a VDJ recombination model fitted to out-of-frame rearrangements, and the resulting probabilities were checked against IGoR. In a later analysis, hypergeometric tests were used to score TCR-TCR, TCR-HLA and TCR-CMV co-occurrence, with a repertoire-size bias correction applied to TCR pairs. In a later analysis, false discovery rates were estimated by permuting HLA or CMV assignments 20 times. In a later analysis, co-occurring TCRs were grouped using DBSCAN, and TCRdist sequence similarity was added for clustering within HLA-allele-positive subsets. Co-occurrence clustering excluded repertoires with fewer than 30,000 or more than 120,000 public chains, plus five with anomalous nucleotide sharing. This is the immuneACCESS table as TCRdb keeps it, with only in-frame sequences that have V and J called. A part of the clones is gone; compared with another copy, unresolved V genes explain less than half, and the rest is unexplained. V and J calls and clone size are those listed in that table; D and trimming were worked out from the DNA. This sample lists about 120,000 clones; over 65% were detected once. The top ten hold about 3% of the sample.

The sample originates from a study of cytomegalovirus exposure and HLA in healthy donors listed by TCRdb under 2017. General notes on the study: An earlier analysis of roughly 500 of the donors reported approximately 290 Gb of sequence data and some 120 million unique TCR beta sequences from 150 million to 200 million T cells. An earlier analysis of more than 450 of the donors used high-throughput TCR beta sequencing to judge whether each TCR beta V gene segment behaved as functional or pseudogenic. In a later genetic analysis, genome-wide SNP genotypes for 398 of the 666 donors were used, and that subset was treated as a discovery cohort. To predict cytomegalovirus infection status, the study combined high-throughput TCR immunosequencing, statistical association of individual TCRs with disease status, and machine learning. The study profiled the T cell repertoires of 666 subjects by immunosequencing and related them to cytomegalovirus serostatus. The aim of the study was to test whether cataloging public T cell receptors could identify signatures of past pathogen exposure. Roughly 320 gigabases of sequencing data and roughly 81 million unique TCR sequences made up an early release that covered nearly 650 HLA-typed donors. The genetic ancestry cluster associated with self-reported Caucasian donors included about 84% of the approximately 400 genotyped donors. HLA typing covered class I and class II loci at four-digit resolution. Rather than drawing on any new phenotypic data, the later analysis identified candidate immune exposures from TCR beta sequences and the way those sequences occurred across donors. Typing coverage varied by locus: 629-630 donors for A, B, C, DRB1 and DQB1; roughly 500 for DQA1; about 590 for DPA1; 450 to 480 for DPB1. Along with the approximately 620-subject first cohort, a separate validation cohort of approximately 110 different subjects was used. A handful of DR-DQ haplotypes were treated as single units for association and clustering because of strong linkage in the cohort. A later analysis re-examined previously published TCR beta repertoires from over 500 donors and added high-resolution HLA genotyping to investigate patterns of TCR occurrence. Every repertoire in the discovery cohort had been generated on one and the same sequencing platform. Among 300 to 500 genotyped donors of the cohort, an average of around 220,000 unique TCR beta nucleotide sequences was sequenced per donor, of which roughly 18% were non-productive. Donor age, sex, ethnicity and CMV serostatus were compiled alongside the repertoire data. Findings and caveats that apply to the study as a whole: According to a later analysis, parvovirus B19, influenza, CMV and Epstein-Barr virus appeared linked to several top co-occurrence clusters. According to a later analysis, most CMV-associated TCR beta chains appeared to be HLA-restricted, and the HLA associations seemed to be driven largely by CMV exposure. A later genetic analysis reported fewer N-insertions in productive TCRs among donors in an Asian-associated ancestry cluster than the approximately 670-donor mean. A later analysis found that TCR association rates varied across HLA loci, with DRB1 alleles showing the most associated TCRs and HLA-C alleles the fewest. A few of the identified cytomegalovirus-associated TCR beta chains were confirmed in vitro to be specific for cytomegalovirus antigens. Roughly uniform sequencing depth across donors was assumed in presence/absence analyses, although this assumption may not hold. V-gene and J-gene trimming of TCR beta chains was associated with a missense DCLRE1C variant in a later genetic analysis, and the association was replicated in an independent cohort. Linkage disequilibrium might explain the correlated functional status among segregating V segments, but an unknown experimental factor could not be ruled out. According to the authors, the approach could potentially be generalized to other disease states and immunological phenotypes. In this cohort, only TCR beta chains were sequenced, and detectable features were limited by the absence of alpha or paired-chain data. When HLA alleles, especially DR and DQ, strongly co-occurred, attributing TCR associations to individual alleles was difficult. The classifier was reported to diagnose cytomegalovirus status with high specificity and sensitivity in both the original and validation cohorts. Around 16 rarely observed V segments, including chromosome 9 orphons, were excluded from the earlier analysis of just under 600 of the donors because counts were too low. A group of highly shared sequence variants was considered likely to be a technical artifact of the sequencing pipeline. The 87-base-pair reads could not distinguish some IMGT-functional V segments, including TRBV6-2 and TRBV6-3, so those segments were excluded. Across donors, most TCR sequences were observed very rarely, whereas some public TCRs were present in many individuals. Broadly in line with IMGT annotations, most TCR beta V segments showed up in productive rearrangements about 90% or about 30% of the time in an earlier analysis of several hundred of the donors. Immune exposure information for the cohort was limited to CMV serostatus. Because some donors lacked HLA typing at each locus, the association tests relied only on the typed subset. The study listed 150 to 200 TCR beta chains as associated with cytomegalovirus. In a later analysis, around 17,000 TCR beta sequences were associated with specific HLA alleles at a false discovery rate of 0.05. A further reported finding was that TCR beta sequences accurately predicted the HLA-A and HLA-B alleles for most subjects in the first cohort. In a later analysis, HLA-associated TCR beta chains showed more clonal expansion and lower generation probabilities than non-associated chains that were equally common.

Germline trimming: 0 bases from V, 2 bases from J; junction bases outside gene matches: 4. Inclusive of the bounding cysteine and phenylalanine, the CDR3 is 15 residues long. This entry keeps only the CDR3 DNA: 45 bases, framed from base 1. CDR1 SGDLS and CDR2 YYNGEE were looked up in the germline V gene. The cohort was made up of hundreds of healthy bone marrow donors. Cohort members were all nominally healthy when sampled, although unrecorded immune exposures were likely present. The donor was CMV seropositive and was included in the group of some 290 seropositive cohort members. A peripheral blood sample was collected from each donor, and TCR beta sequencing was performed on peripheral blood mononuclear cells. Genomic DNA was extracted from the blood cell samples with the Qiagen DNeasy Blood Extraction Kit.

The material sequenced was PBMCs. The clonotype comes from a woman aged 40 to 55 in good health and CMV-seropositive. This receptor chain uses TRBV9 and TRBJ2-5; 7 junctional bases match TRBD1. The CDR3 sequence is CASSVAGDSQETQYF. The nucleotide sequence reads TGTGCCAGCAGCGTAGCCGGGGACAGTCAAGAGACCCAGTACTTC.